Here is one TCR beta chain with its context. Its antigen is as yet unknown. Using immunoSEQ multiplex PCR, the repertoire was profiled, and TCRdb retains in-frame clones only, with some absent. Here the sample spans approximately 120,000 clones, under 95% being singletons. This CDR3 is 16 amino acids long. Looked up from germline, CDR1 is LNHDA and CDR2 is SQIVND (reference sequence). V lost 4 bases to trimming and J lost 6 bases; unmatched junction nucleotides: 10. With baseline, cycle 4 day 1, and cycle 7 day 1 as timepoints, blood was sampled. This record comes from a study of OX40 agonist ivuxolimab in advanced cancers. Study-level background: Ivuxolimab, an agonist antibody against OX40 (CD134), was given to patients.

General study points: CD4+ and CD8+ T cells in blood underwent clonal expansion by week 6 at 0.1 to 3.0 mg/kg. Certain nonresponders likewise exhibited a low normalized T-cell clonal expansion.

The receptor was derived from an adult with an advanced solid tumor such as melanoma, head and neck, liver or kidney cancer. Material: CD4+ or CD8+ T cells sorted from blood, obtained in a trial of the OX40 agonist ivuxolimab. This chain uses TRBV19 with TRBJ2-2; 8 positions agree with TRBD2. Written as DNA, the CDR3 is TGTGCCAGTAGTAGACTAGCGCCCTCCCCGGCCGGGGAGCTGTTTTTT. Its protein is CASSRLAPSPAGELFF.